A single sample gave rise to the 6 T cell receptor beta chains below, sequenced in a study of T cell changes during pregnancy in multiple sclerosis. Sequencing was performed with immunoSEQ multiplex PCR; in TCRdb, only in-frame clones are kept and a portion is missing. The table shows around 110,000 clones, with about 90% occurring only once. Specimen: peripheral blood, collected before pregnancy. The receptors were gathered from a female donor with multiple sclerosis, enrolled in a pregnancy study.

The J gene is TRBJ2-1, the V gene TRBV29-1; TRBD2 aligns across 7 bases. This CDR3 comprises 14 residues. V was pared by 3 bases and J by 7 bases, with 9 bases of the junction left unmatched. The V gene's germline CDR1 is SQVTM and CDR2 ANQGSEA. The CDR3 nucleotides are TGCAGCGTTGAGTTGGGAGGGCCGAGGAATGAGCAGTTCTTC. Translated, it gives CSVELGGPRNEQFF.

The chain combines TRBV7-2 with TRBJ1-3; the D is unclear. This CDR3 contains 14 residues. Germline CDR1 and CDR2: SGHTA and FQGNSA. The germline V and J ends were trimmed by 1 base and 3 bases, with 7 bases remaining between them. CDR3 bases: TGTGCCAGCAGCTTAGACAGCCTTGGAAACACCATATATTTT. It translates to CASSLDSLGNTIYF. The full variable domain, its missing parts supplied by reference TRBV7-2 and TRBJ1-3, is GAGVSQSPSNKVTEKGKDVELRCDPISGHTALYWYRQSLGQGLEFLIYFQGNSAPDKSGLPSDRFSAERTGGSVSTLTIQRTQQEDSAVYLCASSLDSLGNTIYFGEGSWLTVV.

The chain combines TRBV7-9 with TRBJ2-2, with no clear D. Trimming stripped 5 bases from V and 1 base from J, with 11 bases between. The CDR3 sequence is 15 residues long. Germline V gene data show CDR1 as SEHNR and CDR2 as FQNEAQ (reference sequence). CDR3 DNA: TGTGCCAGCAGCCTCCTTTCACTGAACACCGGGGAGCTGTTTTTT. This encodes CASSLLSLNTGELFF.

The V gene is TRBV19, the J gene TRBJ1-5; D is unresolved. CDR3 size: 15 residues. Trimming removed 3 bases at V and 0 bases at J, with 9 bases between. CDR1 LNHDA and CDR2 SQIVND come from the germline V gene (reference sequence). DNA for the CDR3: TGTGCCAGTAGTATGAGTCTAAATAGCAATCAGCCCCAGCATTTT. It is translated as CASSMSLNSNQPQHF.

The chain is built from TRBV2 and TRBJ1-6; a weak D match, TRBD1 (5 bases). The CDR3 length is 13 residues. Trimming cost V 8 bases and J 7 bases, with 12 bases left between them. Germline loops: CDR1 SNHLY, CDR2 FYNNEI. This CDR3 reads CASYKTENSPLHF. In DNA form, the CDR3 reads TGTGCCAGCTACAAGACAGAGAATTCACCCCTCCACTTT.

This sequence joins TRBV5-1 and TRBJ2-1; 8 bases agree with TRBD2. Per germline, CDR1 SGHRS and CDR2 YFSETQ. The CDR3 is 18 residues long. J lost 3 bases, V lost 4 bases, and 15 bases had no gene match. This chain's CDR3 is CASSTLSGGRNYYNEQFF. Here the CDR3 DNA reads TGCGCCAGCAGCACTCTCAGTGGCGGGAGGAATTACTACAATGAGCAGTTCTTC.